The entry below gives a single T cell receptor beta chain sequence along with its context. CDR3 length: 14 amino acids. The germline gives CDR1 LNHDA, CDR2 SQIVND (reference sequence). The V and J ends lost 7 bases and 4 bases respectively, with 14 bases between them. This sample is drawn from a study of blood T cell repertoires in COVID-19. Study background: Samples representing acute and convalescent COVID-19 were sourced from the United States, Italy and Spain.

Original data processing: Estimation of nucleated cell counts was performed using reference gene primer amplification. Assay used: immunoSEQ multiplex PCR; TCRdb lists only in-frame clones, some missing. D and trimming were read from the DNA, whereas the V and J calls and clone size are those reported in that table. The table includes 150,000 to 200,000 clones, 89% detected once. This TCR was sampled from a woman between 40 and 50 years old with acute COVID-19. The material sequenced was PBMCs or T cells enriched from blood (not recorded which). The chain joins TRBV19 to TRBJ1-5, with D possibly TRBD1 on 6 matching bases. This CDR3 is CASTTQRGNQPQHF. The CDR3 DNA reads TGTGCCAGTACCACCCAAAGGGGGAATCAGCCCCAGCATTTT.